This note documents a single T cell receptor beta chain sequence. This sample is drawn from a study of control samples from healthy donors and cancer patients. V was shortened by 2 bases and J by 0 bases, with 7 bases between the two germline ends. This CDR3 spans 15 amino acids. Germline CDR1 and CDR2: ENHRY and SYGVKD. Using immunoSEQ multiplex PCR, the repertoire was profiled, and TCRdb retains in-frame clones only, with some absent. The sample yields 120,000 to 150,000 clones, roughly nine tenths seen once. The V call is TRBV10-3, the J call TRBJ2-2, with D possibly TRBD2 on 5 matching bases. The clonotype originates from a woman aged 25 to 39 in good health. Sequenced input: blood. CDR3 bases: TGTGCCATCAGTGAGCAGCGGTCGAACACCGGGGAGCTGTTTTTT. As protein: CAISEQRSNTGELFF.